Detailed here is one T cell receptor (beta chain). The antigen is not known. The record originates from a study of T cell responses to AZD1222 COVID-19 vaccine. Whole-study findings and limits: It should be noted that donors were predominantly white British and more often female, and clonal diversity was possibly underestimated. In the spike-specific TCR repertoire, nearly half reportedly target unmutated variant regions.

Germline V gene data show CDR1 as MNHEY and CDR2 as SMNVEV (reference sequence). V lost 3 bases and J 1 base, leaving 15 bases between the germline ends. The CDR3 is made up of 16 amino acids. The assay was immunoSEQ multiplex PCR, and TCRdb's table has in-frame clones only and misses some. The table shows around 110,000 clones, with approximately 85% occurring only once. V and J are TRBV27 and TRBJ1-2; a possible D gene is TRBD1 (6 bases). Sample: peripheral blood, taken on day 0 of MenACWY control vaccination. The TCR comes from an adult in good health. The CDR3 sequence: CASSFWGRQFNYGYTF. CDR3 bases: TGTGCCAGCAGTTTTTGGGGGCGCCAATTTAACTATGGCTACACCTTC.